This T cell receptor (beta chain) was observed in a study of shared clonotypes between healthy human individuals. Study-wide results and limits: Non-shared clonotypes showed lower generation probabilities than clonotypes common to all four donors. Estimated clonotype richness was generally higher in naive than memory subsets.

With respect to this clone: The antigen remains undetermined.

The CDR3 is 13 amino acids. Trimming removed 3 bases at V and 6 bases at J, with 12 bases between. Germline V gives CDR1 LNHNV, CDR2 YYDKDF (reference sequence). Researchers ran the assay at a deep level. Produced via immunoSEQ multiplex PCR; TCRdb's table is partial and in-frame only. The sample has some 1,900,000 clones; around 96% are singletons. It was CD45RO-negative cells, positively selected for CCR7, that made up naive CD8 cells, with terminally differentiated effector memory CD45RA+ cells excluded. The donors, healthy adults who were HIV-negative, had experienced no recent acute infections or vaccinations.

The chain recombines TRBV15 with TRBJ2-7; D might be TRBD2 (5 bases). Sequencing used naive CD8+ T cells sorted from blood. The receptor comes from a man aged 18 to 30 in good health. As DNA, the CDR3 is TGTGCCACCAGCAGCCACCTAGCTGGCGAGCAGTACTTC. Translating gives CATSSHLAGEQYF.